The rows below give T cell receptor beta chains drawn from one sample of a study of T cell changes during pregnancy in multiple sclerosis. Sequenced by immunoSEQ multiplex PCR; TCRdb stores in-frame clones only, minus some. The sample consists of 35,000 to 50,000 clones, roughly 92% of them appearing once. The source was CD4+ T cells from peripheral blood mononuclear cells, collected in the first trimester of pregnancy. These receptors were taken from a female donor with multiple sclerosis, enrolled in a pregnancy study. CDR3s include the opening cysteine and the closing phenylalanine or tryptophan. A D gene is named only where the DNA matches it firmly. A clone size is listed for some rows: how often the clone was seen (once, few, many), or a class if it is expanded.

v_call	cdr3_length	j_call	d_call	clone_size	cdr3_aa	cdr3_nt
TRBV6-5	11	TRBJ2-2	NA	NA	CASGQTGELFF	TGTGCCAGCGGGCAGACCGGGGAGCTGTTTTTT
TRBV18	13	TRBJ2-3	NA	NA	CASSPAFTDTQYF	TGTGCCAGCTCACCAGCGTTCACAGATACGCAGTATTTT
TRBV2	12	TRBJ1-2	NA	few	CASTGINYGYTF	TGTGCCAGCACCGGGATTAACTATGGCTACACCTTC
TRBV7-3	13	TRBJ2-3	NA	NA	CASRSGSRGAQYF	TGTGCCAGCAGGTCCGGGAGCCGAGGAGCGCAGTATTTT
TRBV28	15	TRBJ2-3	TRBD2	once	CASSSTSGRTDTQYF	TGTGCCAGCAGTAGTACTAGCGGGAGAACAGATACGCAGTATTTT
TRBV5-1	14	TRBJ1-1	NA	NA	CASSLEARNTEAFF	TGCGCCAGCAGCTTAGAAGCCCGAAACACTGAAGCTTTCTTT
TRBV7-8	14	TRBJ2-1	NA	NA	CASSLVGQYNEQFF	TGTGCCAGCAGCTTAGTAGGACAGTACAATGAGCAGTTCTTC
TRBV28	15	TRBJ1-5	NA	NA	CASKGKNGVNQPQHF	TGTGCCAGCAAGGGTAAGAACGGGGTCAATCAGCCCCAGCATTTT
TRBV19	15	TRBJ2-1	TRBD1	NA	CASSISRDRGPKRFF	TGTGCCAGTAGTATTAGTAGGGACAGGGGGCCTAAAAGGTTCTTC
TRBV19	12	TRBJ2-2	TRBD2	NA	CASGRAAGELFF	TGTGCCAGCGGGAGGGCCGCCGGGGAGCTGTTTTTT
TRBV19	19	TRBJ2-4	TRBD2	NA	CASSFRTGTSGSTKNIQYF	TGTGCCAGTAGTTTCCGAACCGGGACTAGCGGGAGTACCAAAAACATTCAGTACTTC
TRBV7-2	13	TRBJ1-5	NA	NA	CASSLVIDQPQHF	TGTGCCAGCAGCTTAGTGATAGATCAGCCCCAGCATTTT
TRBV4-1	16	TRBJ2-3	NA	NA	CASSPLAGGLTDTQYF	TGCGCCAGCAGCCCCCTCGCTGGGGGGTTGACAGATACGCAGTATTTT
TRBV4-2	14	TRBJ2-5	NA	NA	CASSQEPSQETQYF	TGTGCCAGCAGCCAAGAACCCAGCCAAGAGACCCAGTACTTC
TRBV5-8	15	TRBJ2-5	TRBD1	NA	CASSFGLQGGETQYF	TGTGCCAGCAGCTTCGGCCTACAGGGGGGAGAGACCCAGTACTTC